This entry describes one T cell receptor (beta chain). The antigen remains unidentified. This record comes from a study of OX40 agonist ivuxolimab in advanced cancers. Study details: Age averaged around 54 years (range about 23 to 85), and about 86% were male.

Method: immunoSEQ multiplex PCR; TCRdb's copy keeps in-frame clones and lacks some. Among about 110,000 clones listed, 90% were seen once. Findings and caveats of the study: At 0.1 to 3.0 mg/kg, clonal expansion of CD4+ and CD8+ blood T cells had occurred by week 6.

Looked up from germline, CDR1 is KGHSH and CDR2 is LQKENI. Trimming took 4 bases from V and 3 from J, leaving 15 bases between them. The CDR3 sequence is 15 residues long. The receptor was derived from an adult with an advanced solid tumor such as melanoma, head and neck, liver or kidney cancer. This chain uses TRBV18 with TRBJ1-2, with D possibly being TRBD1 (6 bases). The sample in question was CD4+ or CD8+ T cells sorted from blood, obtained in a trial of the OX40 agonist ivuxolimab. The CDR3 DNA follows: TGTGCCAGCTCACAACTCTCGGGGGGCGACTATGGCTACACCTTC. It yields the protein CASSQLSGGDYGYTF.